The present T cell receptor beta chain was sequenced within a study of blood T cell repertoires in COVID-19. Study background: The origin of the acute and convalescent COVID-19 samples was the United States, Italy and Spain.

Cohort allocation depended upon clinical history that participants reported. Study processing details: From reference gene primer amplification, estimates of nucleated cell counts were derived. TCRdb keeps only in-frame clones here, not all; method: immunoSEQ multiplex PCR. V, J and clone size are those of that table, while D and trimming were read from the DNA. Of around 400,000 clones detected, 70% to 90% appear once; the ten largest clones hold 1.4%. The sequenced sample was PBMCs or T cells enriched from blood (not recorded which). The TCR sequence derives from a woman younger than 35 who had been exposed to COVID-19.

The CDR3 nucleotides are TGTGCCAGCAGTGAATGGCAGGGTGGCGAAAAACTGTTTTTT. Translating gives CASSEWQGGEKLFF. This rearrangement joins TRBV2 to TRBJ1-4; D may be TRBD1 (5 bases). V shed 2 bases and J shed 8 bases, with 12 bases lying between them. CDR1 and CDR2 from the germline V gene are SNHLY and FYNNEI. This CDR3 has 14 amino acids. Based on the CDR3 plus reference TRBV2 and TRBJ1-4, the full variable domain is EPEVTQTPSHQVTQMGQEVILRCVPISNHLYFYWYRQILGQKVEFLVSFYNNEISEKSEIFDDQFSVERPDGSNFTLKIRSTKLEDSAMYFCASSEWQGGEKLFFGSGTQLSVL.